This T cell receptor beta chain appears in the sequencing data of a study of human thymus T cells. Study findings and constraints: Thymic repertoires from unrelated individuals overlapped highly, related research reported. Thymic as well as blood repertoires seemed to favor certain V and J genes unevenly.

Sequenced by immunoSEQ multiplex PCR; TCRdb stores in-frame clones only, minus some. The sample records some 80,000 clones, just over 95% being singletons. This CDR3 spans 15 amino acids. Germline-derived CDR1 and CDR2 are LGHNA and YNFKEQ. V lost 1 base and J lost 6, with 13 bases in between. A remark on this clone: What it recognizes is unknown.

Thymic samples were excised during corrective heart operations. Donors were healthy Finnish babies undergoing corrective operations for congenital heart defects. This sequence was found in a boy in the first two years of life with a congenital heart defect but otherwise immunologically healthy. The rearrangement joins TRBV4-2 to TRBJ2-1; perhaps D is TRBD1 or TRBD2 (5 bases each). Sequences were obtained from thymus tissue. CDR3 in DNA: TGTGCCAGCAGCCAAGGTTCTCCTGGGGGCAATGAGCAGTTCTTC. This encodes CASSQGSPGGNEQFF.